This paragraph reports one TCR beta chain. Its specificity is unknown. The CDR3 is 15 residues long. The germline V gene encodes CDR1 MDHEN and CDR2 SYDVKM. Trimming took off 2 bases at V and 0 bases at J, with 5 bases between the two ends. For TCR beta libraries, about 1.9 micrograms of genomic DNA were obtained from cryopreserved PBMCs. Only in-frame clones appear in the TCRdb table, and some are missing; sequencing was by immunoSEQ multiplex PCR. Of around 140,000 clones in the sample, around 76% were seen once. This sample is part of a study of cytotoxic CD8 clonotypes in ibrutinib-treated CLL. Background on the study: Response was recorded as partial in roughly 25 patients and complete in 2; at median around 70 months, around 14 remained remitted and approximately 12 had progressed.

Study observations and caveats: With treatment, public clonotypes, which were uncommon, either contracted or remained stable. Clonality at baseline surpassed age-matched healthy donors and tracked circulating CD8+ T-cell counts.

The TCR was taken from a human donor with chronic lymphocytic leukemia. The chain carries TRBV28 and TRBJ2-6; D unresolved. Sequencing used PBMCs, obtained after 24 months of ibrutinib treatment. The CDR3 spells CASSLGGSGANVLTF. The CDR3 DNA follows: TGTGCCAGCAGTTTAGGTGGCTCTGGGGCCAACGTCCTGACTTTC.